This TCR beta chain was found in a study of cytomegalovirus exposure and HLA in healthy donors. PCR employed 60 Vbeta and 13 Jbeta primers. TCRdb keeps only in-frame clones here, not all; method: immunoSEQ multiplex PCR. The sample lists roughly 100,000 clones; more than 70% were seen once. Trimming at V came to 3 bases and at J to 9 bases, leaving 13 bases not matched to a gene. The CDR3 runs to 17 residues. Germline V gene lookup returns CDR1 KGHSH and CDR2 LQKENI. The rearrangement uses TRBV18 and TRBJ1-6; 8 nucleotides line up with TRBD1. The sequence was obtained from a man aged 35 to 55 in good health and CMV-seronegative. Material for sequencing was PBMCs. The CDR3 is CASSPTFRDRFASPLHF. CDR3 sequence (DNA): TGTGCCAGCTCACCCACTTTTCGGGACAGGTTCGCTTCACCCCTCCACTTT.